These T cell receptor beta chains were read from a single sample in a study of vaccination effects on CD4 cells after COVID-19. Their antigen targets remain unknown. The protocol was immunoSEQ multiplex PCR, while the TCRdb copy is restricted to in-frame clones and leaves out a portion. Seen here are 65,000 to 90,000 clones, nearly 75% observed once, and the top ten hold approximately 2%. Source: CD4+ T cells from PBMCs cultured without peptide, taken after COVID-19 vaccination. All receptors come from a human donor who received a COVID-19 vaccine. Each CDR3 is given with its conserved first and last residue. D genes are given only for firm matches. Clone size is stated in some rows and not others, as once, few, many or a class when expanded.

TGCGCCAGCAGTTTAAGGTCCCAGCCCCAGCATTTT,CASSLRSQPQHF,.,.,TRBJ1-5,TRBV10-2
TGTGCCAGCAGCCTTCGGGGGCAACCCAATGAAGCTTTCTTT,CASSLRGQPNEAFF,.,.,TRBJ1-1,TRBV28
TGCGCCAGCAGCCGCGAGAACTATGGCTACACCTTC,CASSRENYGYTF,.,many,TRBJ1-2,TRBV5-1
TGTGCCAGCAGTCTCCGCGCTACCGGGACAGACCAAGCTTTCTTT,CASSLRATGTDQAFF,TRBD1,.,TRBJ1-1,TRBV6-5
TGCGCCAGCAGCTTCGGTGGATCCTGGACTGATAATGAAAAACTGTTTTTT,CASSFGGSWTDNEKLFF,.,.,TRBJ1-4,TRBV5-1
TGTGCCACCAGCAGAGATCCAGGAACCAGGGTGAACTATGGCTACACCTTC,CATSRDPGTRVNYGYTF,.,.,TRBJ1-2,TRBV15
TGTGCCAGCAGCTTCGACGCCTATGGCTACACCTTC,CASSFDAYGYTF,.,few,TRBJ1-2,TRBV7-8
TGCGCCAGCAGCTTGATGGGACCGAGCTCCTACAATGAGCAGTTCTTC,CASSLMGPSSYNEQFF,.,.,TRBJ2-1,TRBV5-1
TGTGCCTGGAGTATCACAGCCAACAATGAGCAGTTCTTC,CAWSITANNEQFF,.,few,TRBJ2-1,TRBV30
TGTGCCAGCAGTGACCTCGGACAGGGGGGAACAGATACGCAGTATTTT,CASSDLGQGGTDTQYF,TRBD1,.,TRBJ2-3,TRBV2
TGTGCCAGCAGCGACGGACGAGCGAAACTGTTTTTT,CASSDGRAKLFF,.,.,TRBJ1-4,TRBV5-4
TGTGCCAGCAGCTTCGGGACGGTTAATGAAAAACTGTTTTTT,CASSFGTVNEKLFF,.,once,TRBJ1-4,TRBV7-9
TGTGCCAGCTCACGGGACGTCTATGGCTACACCTTC,CASSRDVYGYTF,.,few,TRBJ1-2,TRBV18
TGTGCCAGCAGTTTACTGGGTGACACCGGGGAGCTGTTTTTT,CASSLLGDTGELFF,.,.,TRBJ2-2,TRBV27
TGTGCCGCCCGTAGGCAGGCAACCTTCTATGGCTACACCTTC,CAARRQATFYGYTF,.,once,TRBJ1-2,TRBV6-5
TGCGCCAGCAGCCAAGAGAGGGGATCCGGCTATGGCTACACCTTC,CASSQERGSGYGYTF,.,.,TRBJ1-2,TRBV4-3
TGTGCCAGCAGCTTATTGGGCTTGAATTCACCCCTCCACTTT,CASSLLGLNSPLHF,.,.,TRBJ1-6,TRBV7-3
TGTGCCAGCTCACCCAATCAAGGGGCTGGCTACACCTTC,CASSPNQGAGYTF,.,.,TRBJ1-2,TRBV18
TGTGCCAGCAGTTACCGGGGCATGAACACTGAAGCTTTCTTT,CASSYRGMNTEAFF,.,.,TRBJ1-1,TRBV6-5
TGTGCCAGCAGCTTAAGACTAGCGGGGGGCCTGCTTTACAATGAGCAGTTCTTC,CASSLRLAGGLLYNEQFF,TRBD2,.,TRBJ2-1,TRBV7-2
TGTGCCAGCAGTCGACAGGGTTACACTGAAGCTTTCTTT,CASSRQGYTEAFF,TRBD1,.,TRBJ1-1,TRBV28
TGTGCCAGCAGTTTTTTCTCGTCGGAGACCCAGTACTTC,CASSFFSSETQYF,.,.,TRBJ2-5,TRBV12-3/TRBV12-4
TGTGCCAGTAGTATCAGGGTGTCGCACTATGGCTACACCTTC,CASSIRVSHYGYTF,.,.,TRBJ1-2,TRBV19
TGTGCCAGCAGTTACCGATCGGGGGCGCGGACCGGGGAGCTGTTTTTT,CASSYRSGARTGELFF,.,.,TRBJ2-2,TRBV6-2/TRBV6-3
TGCGCCAGCGCCATAACGGGGAACACTGAAGCTTTCTTT,CASAITGNTEAFF,.,.,TRBJ1-1,TRBV5-1
TGCGCCAGCAGCTTGTGGGACAGGGGACGAGAGACCCAGTACTTC,CASSLWDRGRETQYF,TRBD1,.,TRBJ2-5,TRBV5-1